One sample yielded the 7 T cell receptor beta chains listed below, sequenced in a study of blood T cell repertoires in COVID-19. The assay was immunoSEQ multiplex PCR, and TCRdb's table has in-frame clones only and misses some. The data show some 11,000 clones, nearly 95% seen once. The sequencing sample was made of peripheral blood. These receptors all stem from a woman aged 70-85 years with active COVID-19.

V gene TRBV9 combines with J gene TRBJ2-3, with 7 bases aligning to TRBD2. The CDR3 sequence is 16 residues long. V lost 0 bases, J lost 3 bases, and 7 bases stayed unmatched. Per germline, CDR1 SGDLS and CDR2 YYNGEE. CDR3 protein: CASSVVEGGLTDTQYF. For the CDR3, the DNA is TGTGCCAGCAGCGTAGTAGAGGGAGGGCTTACAGATACGCAGTATTTT.

The CDR3 loop reads CASSIGLAGPTDTQYF. Here the CDR3 DNA reads TGTGCCAGTAGTATAGGACTAGCGGGACCCACAGATACGCAGTATTTT. The chain couples TRBV19 to TRBJ2-3; 11 bases match TRBD2. This CDR3 contains 16 residues. Germline assignment: CDR1 LNHDA and CDR2 SQIVND (reference sequence). Trimming took 1 base from V and 2 from J; bases not matched to a gene: 2.

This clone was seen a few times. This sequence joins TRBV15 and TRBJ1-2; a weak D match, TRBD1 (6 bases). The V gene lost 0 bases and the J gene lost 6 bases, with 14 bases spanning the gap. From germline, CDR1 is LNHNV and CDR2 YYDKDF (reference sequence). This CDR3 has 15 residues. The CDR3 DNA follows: TGTGCCACCAGCAGAGATTGGGGGACAAGAGATGGCTACACCTTC. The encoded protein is CATSRDWGTRDGYTF.

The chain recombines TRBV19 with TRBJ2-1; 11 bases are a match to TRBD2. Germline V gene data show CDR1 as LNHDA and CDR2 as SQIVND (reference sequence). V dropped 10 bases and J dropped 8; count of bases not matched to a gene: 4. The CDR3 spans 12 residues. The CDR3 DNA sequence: TGTGCCACCGGACTAGCGGGCTATGAGCAGTTCTTC. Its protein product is CATGLAGYEQFF.

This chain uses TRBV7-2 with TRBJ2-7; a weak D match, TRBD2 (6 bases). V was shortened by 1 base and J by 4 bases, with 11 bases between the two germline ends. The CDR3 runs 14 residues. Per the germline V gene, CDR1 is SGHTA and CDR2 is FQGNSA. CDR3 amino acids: CASSLEWGRYEQYF. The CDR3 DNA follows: TGTGCCAGCAGCTTAGAATGGGGGAGGTACGAGCAGTACTTC.

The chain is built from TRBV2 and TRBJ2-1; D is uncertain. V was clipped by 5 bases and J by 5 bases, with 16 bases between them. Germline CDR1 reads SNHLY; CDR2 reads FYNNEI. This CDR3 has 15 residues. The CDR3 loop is CASSPVLTKNNEQFF. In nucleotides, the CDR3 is TGTGCCAGCAGTCCAGTACTAACAAAAAACAATGAGCAGTTCTTC.

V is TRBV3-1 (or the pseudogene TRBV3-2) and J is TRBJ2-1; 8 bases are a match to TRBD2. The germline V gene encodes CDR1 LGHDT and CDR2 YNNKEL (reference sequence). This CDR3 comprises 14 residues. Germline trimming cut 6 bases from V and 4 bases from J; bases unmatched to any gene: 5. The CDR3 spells CASRSSGKYNEQFF. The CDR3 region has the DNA TGTGCCAGCAGAAGTAGCGGGAAATACAATGAGCAGTTCTTC.